The following is a T cell receptor beta chain sequence with its context. The antigen is not known. Data came from immunoSEQ multiplex PCR; TCRdb stores just in-frame clones and leaves some out. In the table there are just under 85,000 clones, approximately 84% of which are singletons. The sample comes from a study of OX40 agonist ivuxolimab in advanced cancers. General study findings and limits: In the 0.1 to 3.0 mg/kg range, CD4+ and CD8+ blood T cells had expanded clonally by week 6.

The CDR3 is 13 residues long. The germline V gene has CDR1 SQVTM and CDR2 ANQGSEA. Trimming took 4 bases from V and 4 from J, leaving 10 bases between them. This rearrangement joins TRBV29-1 to TRBJ2-2, with a weak D call TRBD2 (5 bases). The TCR originated in an adult with an advanced solid tumor such as melanoma, head and neck, liver or kidney cancer. Sequenced material: CD4+ or CD8+ T cells sorted from blood, taken in a trial of the OX40 agonist ivuxolimab. The CDR3 coding sequence is TGCAGCGTTGCAGGCGGGTTCACCGGGGAGCTGTTTTTT. Protein sequence: CSVAGGFTGELFF.